This T cell receptor beta chain was recorded in a study of blood T cell repertoires in COVID-19. The CDR3 spans 18 residues. Germline V gene lookup returns CDR1 WNHNN and CDR2 SYGVQD (reference sequence). Trimming cost V 4 bases and J 4 bases; bases outside gene matches: 16. Per the original data handling: Nucleated cell number was recorded as an estimate derived from reference gene primer amplification. The protocol was immunoSEQ multiplex PCR, while the TCRdb copy is restricted to in-frame clones and leaves out a portion. Clone size and V and J calls were adopted from that table, with D and trimming inferred from the DNA. In the table there are about 440,000 clones, 87% of which are singletons.

The chain carries TRBV10-1 and TRBJ2-5; 9 positions agree with TRBD2. Sequences were obtained from PBMCs or T cells enriched from blood (not recorded which). The clonotype was recovered from a woman between 18 and 29 years old with acute COVID-19. The CDR3 bases are TGCGCCAGCAGTGGAGGCCACCAAGGAGTAGCGGGAGTAGAGACCCAGTACTTC. It codes for CASSGGHQGVAGVETQYF.